This T cell receptor beta chain is drawn from a study of Ad26.COV2.S vaccination and SARS-CoV-2 variants. As for treatment: roughly 20 received Ad26.COV2.S at low or high dose, single or two shots; about 5 received placebo; per-sample allocation not given. Collection of the samples took place on day 63 after the first injection of vaccine or placebo. Clones were read by immunoSEQ multiplex PCR, and TCRdb kept only the in-frame ones, dropping some. The sample shows under 500,000 clones, 92% of them seen only once. V dropped 4 bases and J dropped 5; count of bases not matched to a gene: 5. CDR3 length: 13 amino acids. The V gene's germline CDR1 is SGHNT and CDR2 YYREEE (reference sequence).

V and J are TRBV5-4 and TRBJ2-5; 7 bases fit TRBD2. The sequencing here drew on peripheral blood, taken in a trial of Ad26.COV2.S vaccine versus placebo. The sequence was collected from a person aged 18-65 years who received the Ad26.COV2.S COVID-19 vaccine or a placebo. The CDR3 loop reads CASSPRGVETQYF. CDR3 bases: TGTGCCAGCAGCCCCCGGGGGGTGGAGACCCAGTACTTC.